These 21 T cell receptor beta chains came from one sample sequenced in a study of response to subunit inactivated influenza vaccine. TCRdb independently ran MiXCR on the RT-PCR reads; one entry per CDR3 protein. This sample yields around 760,000 distinct CDR3 sequences, of which approximately 14% are seen a single time; 5.5% to 8% belongs to the top ten. Sequencing was performed on PBMCs from blood, taken approximately 15 days before vaccination. These receptors all stem from a man between 50 and 59 years old who received an inactivated influenza vaccine.

This clonotype was counted a few times. The genes are TRBV7-2 and TRBJ2-7; 10 positions agree with TRBD2. Germline-derived CDR1 and CDR2 are SGHTA and FQGNSA. The CDR3 spans 15 residues. The V segment lost 5 bases and the J segment 4 bases; nucleotides outside the gene matches: 8. The CDR3 is CASSVRSSGSYEQYF. CDR3 in DNA: TGTGCCAGCAGCGTTCGATCTAGCGGGAGTTACGAGCAGTACTTC.

J is TRBJ2-1 and V is TRBV20-1; no clear D. In germline, CDR1 is DFQATT, CDR2 SNEGSKA (reference sequence). This CDR3 region has 12 residues. The V gene lost 6 bases and the J gene lost 10 bases, with 16 bases spanning the gap. The CDR3 spells CSANVQAIEQFF. The DNA of the CDR3 is TGCAGTGCCAACGTCCAGGCCATAGAGCAGTTCTTC.

The V gene is TRBV6-4, the J gene TRBJ2-3; TRBD2 might be the D (5 bases). Deletions cut 4 bases from V and 4 bases from J, with 12 bases between. CDR1 and CDR2 from the germline V gene are MRHNA and SNTAGT. This CDR3 is 14 amino acids long. Here the CDR3 DNA reads TGTGCCAGCAGTGGAGACGAAGCGGCAGATACGCAGTATTTT. This gives the protein CASSGDEAADTQYF.

The V and J genes are TRBV12-3 or TRBV12-4 and TRBJ2-5; no firm D call. V was trimmed by 7 bases and J by 4 bases, leaving 13 bases between them. The CDR3 contains 13 residues. The CDR3 DNA reads as TGTGCCAGCACCATTGGGGATACAGAGACCCAGTACTTC. Translating gives CASTIGDTETQYF.

This clonotype was seen only a few times. The chain has TRBV7-2 and TRBJ2-1; the D gene is possibly TRBD2 (5 bases). Germline loops: CDR1 SGHTA, CDR2 FQGNSA. Trimming pared 5 bases from V and 2 bases from J, leaving 13 bases between. CDR3 length: 15 residues. DNA for the CDR3: TGTGCCAGCAGCCAAGACTACCCCGCCTACAATGAGCAGTTCTTC. Translating gives CASSQDYPAYNEQFF.

This clonotype was seen at least ten times. The chain is built from TRBV12-3 or TRBV12-4 and TRBJ1-1; 7 bases agree with TRBD1. Germline trimming cut 6 bases from V and 7 bases from J; bases unmatched to any gene: 5. The CDR3 runs to 12 residues. CDR3 protein: CASRPQGGEAFF. In DNA, the CDR3 is TGTGCCAGCAGACCCCAGGGGGGTGAAGCTTTCTTT.

In this sample, this clonotype turned up a few times. The chain combines TRBV28 with TRBJ2-3; TRBD2 matches 8 bases. With V trimmed by 6 bases and J by 1 base, 18 bases remained unmatched. Germline values: CDR1 MDHEN, CDR2 SYDVKM. This CDR3 has 19 amino acids. The CDR3 reads CASRSLGGGRTSRTDTQYF. CDR3 DNA sequence: TGTGCCAGCAGATCCCTGGGCGGGGGTCGGACTAGCCGCACAGATACGCAGTATTTT.

This clonotype was observed a few times. The J gene is TRBJ1-3, the V gene TRBV7-9; D remains unclear. This CDR3 is built from 15 residues. The germline CDR1 and CDR2 sequences are SEHNR and FQNEAQ (reference sequence). The CDR3 DNA sequence: TGTGCGGGAGAACCCCTCGAGAGCTCTGGAAACACCATATATTTT. It translates to CAGEPLESSGNTIYF. Drawing the rest from reference TRBV7-9 and TRBJ1-3, the complete variable domain is DTGVSQNPRHKITKRGQNVTFRCDPISEHNRLYWYRQTLGQGPEFLTYFQNEAQLEKSRLLSDRFSAERPKGSFSTLEIQRTEQGDSAMYLCAGEPLESSGNTIYFGEGSWLTVV.

This clonotype was seen at least ten times. The V call is TRBV7-9, the J call TRBJ1-1, with D possibly being TRBD1 (6 bases). Trimming stripped 5 bases from V and 0 bases from J, with 10 bases between. The CDR3 contains 14 residues. Germline V gene lookup returns CDR1 SEHNR and CDR2 FQNEAQ (reference sequence). The CDR3 DNA sequence: TGTGCCAGCAGCCCACAGGGCATGAACACTGAAGCTTTCTTT. Translated, it gives CASSPQGMNTEAFF.

This clonotype showed up just a few times. The CDR3 bases are TGTGCCAGCAGTTACAGGGGACGAGCCAGCACAGATACGCAGTATTTT. Protein product: CASSYRGRASTDTQYF. The rearrangement joins TRBV6-2 or TRBV6-3 to TRBJ2-3; perhaps D is TRBD1 or TRBD2 (5 bases each). Trimming stripped 2 bases from V and 0 bases from J, with 12 bases between. The germline V gene has CDR1 MNHEY and CDR2 SVGEGT. This CDR3 is built from 16 residues.

Only a few counts were recorded for this clonotype. This chain uses TRBV6-1 with TRBJ2-7, with 7 bases matching TRBD2. J gave up 3 bases and V 6 bases, and 5 bases lay outside the gene matches. The length of the CDR3 is 13 residues. The germline CDR1 and CDR2 sequences are MNHNS and SASEGT. CDR3 in DNA: TGTGCCAGCAGAGCGGGACCGAACTACGAGCAGTACTTC. Residues: CASRAGPNYEQYF.

The J gene is TRBJ1-5, the V gene TRBV20-1; D remains unclear. V was clipped by 5 bases and J by 0 bases, with 14 bases between them. Germline V gene data show CDR1 as DFQATT and CDR2 as SNEGSKA (reference sequence). This CDR3 is built from 15 residues. The CDR3 is CSAPQVRDSNQPQHF. The DNA of the CDR3 is TGCAGTGCTCCCCAGGTGAGGGATAGCAATCAGCCCCAGCATTTT.

The chain recombines TRBV12-3 or TRBV12-4 with TRBJ1-5; perhaps TRBD1 as D (5 bases). The CDR3 covers 15 residues. Trimming removed 1 base at V and 8 bases at J, with 15 bases between. The CDR3 is CASSLGGGAGEPQHF. For the CDR3, the DNA is TGTGCCAGCAGTTTAGGGGGGGGTGCTGGGGAGCCCCAGCATTTT.

Details on this clonotype: This may be a read error, as it is one base from a much larger clone. V gene TRBV11-2 combines with J gene TRBJ2-1; 7 bases agree with TRBD2. The CDR3 has 17 residues. Germline values: CDR1 SGHAT, CDR2 FQNNGV. J gave up 3 bases and V 0 bases, and 8 bases lay outside the gene matches. The CDR3 DNA follows: TGTGCCAGCAGCTTAGAACCCACCGTAGCGGGCTACAATGAGCAGTTCTTC. Its translation: CASSLEPTVAGYNEQFF.

This clonotype was recorded a few times. The chain is built from TRBV5-1 and TRBJ2-1; D may be TRBD2 (6 bases). CDR3 length: 15 residues. Trimming took 2 bases from V and 5 from J, leaving 14 bases between them. CDR1 and CDR2 from the germline V gene are SGHRS and YFSETQ. CDR3 in amino acids: CASSLLPGTHNEQFF. For the CDR3, the DNA is TGCGCCAGCAGCTTACTCCCCGGGACTCACAATGAGCAGTTCTTC.

This CDR3 is CASSLFSGLFRTGTDKYNEQFF. The CDR3 region has the DNA TGTGCCAGCAGCTTATTTTCTGGGTTATTCAGAACCGGGACAGACAAGTACAATGAGCAGTTCTTC. The genes are TRBV7-2 and TRBJ2-1; the match to TRBD1 covers 7 bases. There are 22 residues in the CDR3. V gave up 2 bases and J gave up 4 bases; unmatched junction bases: 26. CDR1 is SGHTA and CDR2 is FQGNSA in the germline V gene.

V and J are TRBV7-9 and TRBJ2-5; possibly TRBD1 for D (6 bases). Trimming removed 5 bases at V and 4 bases at J, with 17 bases between. CDR1 SEHNR and CDR2 FQNEAQ come from the germline V gene (reference sequence). This CDR3 comprises 15 residues. This CDR3 reads CASSNRDTLAETQYF. DNA of the CDR3: TGTGCCAGCAGCAATCGGGACACTTTAGCAGAGACCCAGTACTTC.

This clonotype was seen only a few times. V usage is TRBV7-2 and J usage is TRBJ2-7; D not certain. Trimming removed 1 base at V and 5 bases at J, with 9 bases between. This CDR3 region has 13 residues. Germline V lookup: CDR1 SGHTA, CDR2 FQGNSA. CDR3 sequence: CASSLVSEHEQYF. CDR3 coding DNA: TGTGCCAGCAGCTTAGTTTCAGAGCACGAGCAGTACTTC.

J is TRBJ2-5 and V is TRBV29-1; D not resolved. The V gene's germline CDR1 is SQVTM and CDR2 ANQGSEA. Trimming left V 1 base short and J 10 bases short, with 13 bases between. The CDR3 loop spans 12 amino acids. In nucleotides, the CDR3 is TGCAGCGTTGAAGTTGATACTCCGGACCAGTACTTC. Residues: CSVEVDTPDQYF. Complete variable domain (other parts from reference TRBV29-1 and TRBJ2-5): SAVISQKPSRDICQRGTSLTIQCQVDSQVTMMFWYRQQPGQSLTLIATANQGSEATYESGFVIDKFPISRPNLTFSTLTVSNMSPEDSSIYLCSVEVDTPDQYFGPGTRLLVL.

This clonotype was recorded at least ten times. This chain joins TRBV20-1 and TRBJ1-2, with 7 positions matching TRBD1. V shed 5 bases and J 2 bases; nucleotides not matched to a gene: 2. Per germline, CDR1 DFQATT and CDR2 SNEGSKA (reference sequence). The CDR3 totals 12 residues. The CDR3 region is CSAPDRNYGYTF. DNA of the CDR3: TGCAGTGCTCCGGACAGGAACTATGGCTACACCTTC.

A note on this clonotype: One junction end does not reproduce the germline sequence, and a read error may be involved. The chain is built from TRBV4-3 and TRBJ2-2; perhaps TRBD2 as D (5 bases). This CDR3 is built from 18 residues. The germline V gene has CDR1 LGHNA and CDR2 YSLEER. The CDR3 DNA sequence: TGCGCCAGCAGCCAGAAGGTCCGCAGTTATCAGAACACCGGGGAGCTGTATTTT. This sequence encodes CASSQKVRSYQNTGELYF.